The rows below give T cell receptor beta chains drawn from one sample of a study of yellow fever vaccine responses in identical twins. A single record per CDR3 protein comes from TCRdb applying MiXCR to the RT-PCR reads. Altogether about 17,000 distinct CDR3 sequences are present, under 70% being singletons, with the ten largest covering 2.2%. The input for sequencing was T cells from blood (PBMCs), unsorted or a sorted subset (not recorded which), taken before or after yellow fever vaccination (not recorded which). The receptors derive from a woman aged 18 to 35 who received the yellow fever vaccine. The CDR3 runs from the conserved cysteine through the conserved F or W. A D gene is named only where the DNA matches it firmly. The size of a clone is reported for some rows only, either as once, few or many, or as a class for expanded clones.

d_call cdr3_length clone_size j_call v_call cdr3_aa cdr3_nt
. 13 . TRBJ2-7 TRBV20-1 CSASGGNSYEQYF TGCAGTGCTAGTGGGGGAAACTCCTACGAGCAGTACTTC
TRBD1 14 . TRBJ1-1 TRBV7-9 CASSLTGSNTEAFF TGTGCCAGCAGCCTGACAGGGTCGAACACTGAAGCTTTCTTT
. 16 . TRBJ1-1 TRBV6-5 CASSYSKSLMNTEAFF TGTGCCAGCAGTTACTCGAAGAGCCTAATGAACACTGAAGCTTTCTTT
. 15 . TRBJ2-7 TRBV6-6 CASSYSRVVLDEQYF TGTGCCAGCAGTTACTCAAGGGTGGTCCTCGACGAGCAGTACTTC
. 16 . TRBJ2-1 TRBV11-1 CASSLAGTTSGNEQFF TGTGCCAGCAGCTTAGCGGGGACGACATCGGGGAATGAGCAGTTCTTC
TRBD2 15 . TRBJ2-3 TRBV27 CASRQLAATTDTQYF TGTGCCAGCAGGCAACTAGCGGCTACTACAGATACGCAGTATTTT
. 13 few TRBJ2-1 TRBV5-6 CASSLADFNEQFF TGTGCCAGCAGCTTGGCCGACTTCAATGAGCAGTTCTTC
. 12 . TRBJ1-1 TRBV29-1 CSANRDGLRAFF TGCAGCGCTAACCGGGACGGGTTGAGAGCTTTCTTT
. 14 few TRBJ2-7 TRBV14 CASSLWTSPYEQYF TGTGCCAGCAGCCTGTGGACGAGCCCCTACGAGCAGTACTTC
TRBD2 15 . TRBJ2-2 TRBV4-1 CASSLAGGDTGELFF TGCGCCAGCAGCCTAGCGGGAGGAGACACCGGGGAGCTGTTTTTT
. 11 . TRBJ2-7 TRBV25-1 CASSGSYEQYF TGTGCCAGCAGTGGTTCCTACGAGCAGTACTTC
. 14 . TRBJ2-1 TRBV24-1 CATSDPGQINEQFF TGTGCCACCAGTGATCCGGGACAAATCAATGAGCAGTTCTTC
TRBD1 19 few TRBJ2-2 TRBV28 CASNFFRTGTDLNTGELFF TGTGCCAGCAATTTTTTTAGAACCGGGACAGACCTAAACACCGGGGAGCTGTTTTTT
. 12 . TRBJ2-2 TRBV5-4 CASSLNTGELFF TGTGCCAGCAGCTTGAACACCGGGGAGCTGTTTTTT
. 14 . TRBJ2-1 TRBV6-2/TRBV6-3 CASSSAGLYNEQFF TGTGCCAGCAGTTCCGCGGGACTGTACAATGAGCAGTTCTTC
TRBD1 15 . TRBJ1-1 TRBV11-2 CASSLDGRGRTEAFF TGTGCCAGCAGCTTAGATGGCAGGGGGCGAACTGAAGCTTTCTTT
. 14 few TRBJ2-1 TRBV2 CASTADLSYNEQFF TGTGCCAGCACCGCGGATCTCTCCTACAATGAGCAGTTCTTC
. 15 . TRBJ1-5 TRBV27 CASSSSKQGNQPQHF TGTGCCAGCAGTTCCTCTAAACAGGGAAATCAGCCCCAGCATTTT
TRBD2 15 . TRBJ2-7 TRBV13 CASKSSPAGSREQYF TGTGCCAGCAAGTCCTCCCCAGCGGGATCGCGGGAGCAGTACTTC
TRBD2 16 . TRBJ2-7 TRBV5-1 CASSQSGLADSTKQYF TGCGCCAGCAGCCAATCGGGACTAGCGGACTCTACGAAGCAGTACTTC
TRBD2 14 . TRBJ2-1 TRBV5-6 CASSRGVLGNEQFF TGTGCCAGCAGCCGGGGGGTACTCGGGAATGAGCAGTTCTTC
. 14 few TRBJ2-3 TRBV7-6 CASSLASNADTQYF TGTGCCAGCAGCTTAGCCTCGAACGCAGATACGCAGTATTTT